This paragraph covers one TCR beta chain sequence. The data derive from a study of blood T cell repertoires in COVID-19. Study as a whole: COVID-19 samples collected from the United States, Italy and Spain covered acute and convalescent phases. T cells, B-cell-depleted T cells, or PBMCs provided the cDNA or gDNA that served as material.

CDR1 and CDR2 (germline): LNHDA, SQIVND (reference sequence). The CDR3 sequence is 14 residues long. The trim removed 5 bases at V and 0 bases at J, leaving 4 bases unmatched. Study processing details: Nucleated cell counts were estimated from reference gene primer amplification. Data came from immunoSEQ multiplex PCR; TCRdb stores just in-frame clones and leaves some out. V and J calls and clone size come straight from that table; D and trimming were deduced from the DNA. This table has tens of thousands of clones, just over 85% appearing once. This TCR was recovered from a man aged 25 to 40 with acute or convalescent COVID-19. The V gene is TRBV19, the J gene TRBJ2-7; 7 bases fit TRBD2. The sample was peripheral blood. The CDR3 DNA reads as TGTGCCAGTAGTCGGACTAGTGGCTCCTACGAGCAGTACTTC. Its protein product is CASSRTSGSYEQYF.